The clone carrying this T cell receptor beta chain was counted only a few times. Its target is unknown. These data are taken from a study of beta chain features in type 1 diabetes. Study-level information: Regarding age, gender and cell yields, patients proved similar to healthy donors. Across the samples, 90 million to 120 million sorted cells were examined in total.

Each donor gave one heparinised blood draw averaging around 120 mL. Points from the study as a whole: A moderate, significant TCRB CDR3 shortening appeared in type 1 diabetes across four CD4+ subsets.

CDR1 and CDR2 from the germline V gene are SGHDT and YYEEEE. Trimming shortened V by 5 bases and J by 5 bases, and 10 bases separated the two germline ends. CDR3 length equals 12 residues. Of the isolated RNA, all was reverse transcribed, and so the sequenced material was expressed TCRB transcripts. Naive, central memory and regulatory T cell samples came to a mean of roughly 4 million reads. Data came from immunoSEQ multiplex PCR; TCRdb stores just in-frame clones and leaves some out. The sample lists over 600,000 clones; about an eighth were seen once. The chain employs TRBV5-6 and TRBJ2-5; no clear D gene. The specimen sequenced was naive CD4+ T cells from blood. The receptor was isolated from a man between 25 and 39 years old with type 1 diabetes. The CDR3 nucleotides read TGTGCCAGCAGTCTTGTCTCGGAGACCCAGTACTTC. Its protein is CASSLVSETQYF.